What follows is one T cell receptor (beta chain) and its context. This sample is part of a study of memory CD4+ T cells and cytomegalovirus serostatus. Single viable CD3+CD4+CD8-CD45RO+ cells were sorted as the memory CD4+ T cells. This CDR3 is built from 12 residues. V gave up 4 bases and J gave up 5 bases, with 8 bases separating them. Per germline, CDR1 SGHDN and CDR2 FVKESK. Generated by immunoSEQ multiplex PCR, the TCRdb table keeps only in-frame clones and is missing some. This table holds about 100,000 clones, about 80% found once. Sample: memory CD4+ T cells from blood. The source is an adult in good health and CMV-seropositive. The chain joins TRBV14 to TRBJ2-5; D tentatively fits TRBD1 or TRBD2 (5 bases each). The CDR3 region has the DNA TGTGCCAGCAGCCGGGGGTTTGAGACCCAGTACTTC. This codes for CASSRGFETQYF.